This T cell receptor (beta chain) was sequenced in a study of T cells in Graves' hyperthyroidism and ophthalmopathy. General study results and limits: Model output signaled ophthalmopathy a median roughly 6.1 months ahead of onset. The majority of expanded thyroid clonotypes above 0.001 also appeared in blood.

Patients between 18 and 65 years old had hyperthyroidism, newly diagnosed and lasting under 2 months. PBMCs were collected from a 10 ml volume of fresh peripheral blood. Germline-derived CDR1 and CDR2 are DFQATT and SNEGSKA (reference sequence). This CDR3 is built from 14 residues. Regions amplified from RNA transcripts were the TCR beta CDR3 regions. HTBI primers were used for first-round RT-PCR of the TCR CDR3. TCRdb ran MiXCR on the multiplex PCR reads and lists one entry per CDR3 protein. The sample has under 300,000 distinct CDR3 sequences; 12% to 15% are singletons. Only a few counts were recorded for this clonotype. Its antigen remains unidentified. At one of its ends the junction is not consistent with the germline gene, which may arise from a read error.

The rearrangement joins TRBV20-1 to TRBJ1-5; D gene unclear. The TCR was taken from a woman aged 45 to 65 with Graves' hyperthyroidism that later progressed to Graves' ophthalmopathy. What was sequenced was blood. The CDR3 loop reads CSALTRRHYQPPHF. The CDR3 region has the DNA TGCAGTGCCCTTACCCGGCGGCACTATCAGCCCCCGCATTTT.